This T cell receptor beta chain is from a study of technical replicates of blood from a handful of donors. The data were produced by immunoSEQ multiplex PCR, yet TCRdb's version contains in-frame clones alone and is incomplete. The sample consists of fewer than 60,000 clones, about 95% of them appearing once. Material for sequencing was PBMCs. This TCR came from a human donor in good health. Some clones in this sample may be carry-over from other donors' samples.

CDR3 nucleotides: TGTGCCAGCAGCTTATCGGGACAGCCCCAGTACTTC. It codes for CASSLSGQPQYF. J is TRBJ2-7 and V is TRBV7-6; TRBD1 matches at 7 bases. The CDR3 has 12 amino acids. The J segment lost 10 bases and the V segment lost 2 bases, leaving 5 bases of the junction unmatched. Germline values: CDR1 SGHVS, CDR2 FNYEAQ. Supplemented by reference TRBV7-6 and TRBJ2-7, the full variable domain reads GAGVSQSPRYKVTKRGQDVALRCDPISGHVSLYWYRQALGQGPEFLTYFNYEAQQDKSGLPNDRFSAERPEGSISTLTIQRTEQRDSAMYRCASSLSGQPQYFGPGTRLTVT.